The source of this T cell receptor beta chain is a study of blood T cell repertoires in COVID-19. Study details: Both acute and convalescent COVID-19 samples were obtained from the United States, Italy and Spain. Sources were T cells, B-cell-depleted T cells, or PBMCs; the material itself was cDNA or gDNA.

Study processing details: Amplified reference gene primers provided the basis for estimating nucleated cell counts. Here immunoSEQ multiplex PCR was the method, and the copy in TCRdb shows in-frame clones only, minus some. The V and J calls and clone size are taken from that table; D and trimming were inferred from the DNA. The sample lists 240,000 or so clones; roughly four fifths were seen once. It was during active infection that Seattle patients were enrolled and then longitudinally followed. The V end was cut by 1 base, the J end by 4 bases, with 14 bases between. The CDR3 totals 15 residues. Germline assignment: CDR1 LNHDA and CDR2 SQIVND (reference sequence).

The clonotype originates from an elderly woman with COVID-19, enrolled during active disease. V usage is TRBV19 and J usage is TRBJ2-7; TRBD1 might be the D (6 bases). Sequencing was done on a sample of peripheral blood. CDR3 sequence reads: CASSIVRTDKYEQYF. CDR3 coding DNA: TGTGCCAGTAGTATAGTAAGGACAGACAAATACGAGCAGTACTTC.